Shown below are 23 T cell receptor beta chains from a single sample sequenced in a study of blood T cell repertoires in COVID-19 (dated by TCRdb to 2018 to 2021). Libraries were built with the immunoSEQ multiplex PCR assay. This immuneACCESS table, as held by TCRdb, lists in-frame sequences with V and J called but not all clones. Of the missing ones, under half trace to an unresolved V gene in checked studies; the others have no known cause. The sample table shows about 170,000 clones, and roughly 86% are seen once. 7.5% to 8% of the sample lies in the top ten. The sample consisted of peripheral blood. These TCRs come from a man aged 35-49 years who had recovered from COVID-19.

The J gene is TRBJ1-3, the V gene TRBV9; 9 nucleotides align to TRBD1. Per germline, CDR1 SGDLS and CDR2 YYNGEE. The CDR3 totals 17 residues. V dropped 4 bases and J dropped 2; count of bases not matched to a gene: 10. The CDR3 sequence is CASSSQTGGLPGNTIYF. CDR3 in DNA: TGTGCCAGCAGCTCGCAGACAGGGGGGCTTCCTGGAAACACCATATATTTT.

The V and J genes are TRBV11-2 and TRBJ2-7, with D possibly being TRBD2 (6 bases). Trimming cost V 5 bases and J 2 bases, with 13 bases left between them. Germline lookup yields CDR1 SGHAT and CDR2 FQNNGV. The CDR3 is 14 residues long. The CDR3 here is CASSRLGGTYEQYF. The CDR3 DNA reads TGTGCCAGCAGCCGACTTGGGGGGACCTACGAGCAGTACTTC.

The rearrangement uses TRBV6-6 and TRBJ2-7; D perhaps matches TRBD1 (5 bases). The germline V and J ends were trimmed by 6 bases and 0 bases, with 9 bases remaining between them. Germline CDR1 reads MNHNY; CDR2 reads SVGAGI (reference sequence). There are 13 residues in the CDR3. The CDR3, as DNA: TGTGCCAGCAGCCTGACAGCCTCCTACGAGCAGTACTTC. This codes for CASSLTASYEQYF.

The sample holds a few counts of this clone. The chain carries TRBV5-4 and TRBJ2-2, with TRBD1 identical over 8 bases. CDR1 SGHNT and CDR2 YYREEE come from the germline V gene (reference sequence). Trimming removed 3 bases from V and 4 bases from J; junction bases left unmatched: 8. The CDR3 spans 16 residues. CDR3 residues: CASSSQGARGTGELFF. As DNA, the CDR3 is TGTGCCAGCAGCTCCCAGGGGGCGCGGGGCACCGGGGAGCTGTTTTTT.

J is TRBJ2-3 and V is TRBV5-1; D is perhaps TRBD2 (5 bases). V lost 3 bases, J lost 3 bases, and 17 bases lay in between. In germline, CDR1 is SGHRS, CDR2 YFSETQ. This CDR3 comprises 16 residues. In DNA, the CDR3 is TGCGCCAGCAGCTCCCGAGGGCCTAGAGGAACAGATACGCAGTATTTT. This codes for CASSSRGPRGTDTQYF.

This clone was seen only a few times. The chain is built from TRBV4-2 and TRBJ2-5; possible D gene TRBD1, 6 bases. CDR3 size: 15 residues. CDR1 and CDR2 from the germline V gene are LGHNA and YNFKEQ. Trimming left V 1 base short and J 1 base short, with 10 bases between. The CDR3 nucleotides are TGTGCCAGCAGCCAAGGGCAGGACAGCCAAGAGACCCAGTACTTC. It translates to CASSQGQDSQETQYF.

This clone was picked up one time. The V gene is TRBV11-2, the J gene TRBJ2-1; 7 bases fit TRBD2. Trimming took 2 bases from V and 4 from J; bases not matched to a gene: 5. CDR1 is SGHAT and CDR2 is FQNNGV in the germline V gene. The length of the CDR3 is 15 residues. The chain's CDR3 is CASSLLERGYNEQFF. CDR3 sequence (DNA): TGTGCCAGCAGCTTACTGGAGCGGGGATACAATGAGCAGTTCTTC.

The chain is built from TRBV7-3 and TRBJ2-7; TRBD1 matches at 9 bases. The germline CDR1 and CDR2 sequences are SGHTA and FQGTGA. The length of the CDR3 is 15 residues. J gave up 2 bases and V 6 bases, and 8 bases lay outside the gene matches. In nucleotides, the CDR3 is TGTGCCAGCAGAGTTACCGGGACAGGGCCCTACGAGCAGTACTTC. It specifies CASRVTGTGPYEQYF.

The chain has TRBV27 and TRBJ1-1; 12 bases match TRBD1. The germline gives CDR1 MNHEY, CDR2 SMNVEV (reference sequence). J gave up 5 bases and V 6 bases, and 7 bases lay outside the gene matches. The CDR3 has 15 residues. This chain's CDR3 is CASRPGQGAGTEAFF. The CDR3 bases are TGTGCCAGCAGACCGGGACAGGGGGCTGGAACTGAAGCTTTCTTT.

The rearrangement joins TRBV24-1 to TRBJ2-5; 8 positions agree with TRBD1. J gave up 4 bases and V 0 bases, and 3 bases lay outside the gene matches. The V gene's germline CDR1 is KGHDR and CDR2 SFDVKD. The CDR3 sequence is 15 residues long. This CDR3 is CATSDLGQGTETQYF. For the CDR3, the DNA is TGTGCCACCAGTGATTTGGGACAGGGTACAGAGACCCAGTACTTC.

The genes are TRBV25-1 and TRBJ2-1, with D unresolved. The germline CDR1 and CDR2 sequences are MGHDK and SYGVNS. The V end lost 6 bases, the J end lost 1 base, and 10 bases lay between the germline ends. CDR3 length equals 14 residues. CDR3 sequence reads: CASRGRRSYNEQFF. CDR3 sequence (DNA): TGTGCCAGCAGGGGCCGGCGTTCCTACAATGAGCAGTTCTTC.

The chain recombines TRBV4-2 with TRBJ2-1, with 12 bases that match TRBD2. CDR3 size: 18 residues. Germline CDR1 LGHNA, CDR2 YNFKEQ. The junction had 6 bases not matched to a gene; V was cut back by 1 base and J by 2 bases. DNA for the CDR3: TGTGCCAGCAGCCAAGGACTAGCGGGGGCGAACCCCTACAATGAGCAGTTCTTC. This sequence encodes CASSQGLAGANPYNEQFF.

J is TRBJ1-1 and V is TRBV7-2, with D unclear. The V end was cut by 2 bases, the J end by 10 bases, with 14 bases between. CDR3 length: 13 amino acids. Looked up from germline, CDR1 is SGHTA and CDR2 is FQGNSA. The CDR3 reads CASSLFSPGVAFF. CDR3 sequence (DNA): TGTGCCAGCAGCTTATTTTCCCCCGGGGTAGCTTTCTTT.

This rearrangement joins TRBV29-1 to TRBJ1-1; D is possibly TRBD1 (5 bases). This CDR3 spans 15 amino acids. Germline V CDR1 and CDR2: SQVTM, ANQGSEA. Trimming took off 1 base at V and 0 bases at J, with 12 bases between the two ends. DNA for the CDR3: TGCAGCGTTGAAGTAAACGGGGGGATGAACACTGAAGCTTTCTTT. Protein: CSVEVNGGMNTEAFF.

CDR3 DNA sequence: TGCGCCAGCAGCGGGAGCAACACCGGGGAGCTGTTTTTT. Its translation: CASSGSNTGELFF. This chain connects TRBV5-1 to TRBJ2-2; TRBD2 might be the D (5 bases). The CDR3 extends over 13 amino acids. Germline lookup yields CDR1 SGHRS and CDR2 YFSETQ. V lost 4 bases to trimming and J lost 2 bases, with 6 bases between them.

The V call is TRBV7-2, the J call TRBJ2-5; TRBD2 might be the D (6 bases). The ends were cut back, 4 bases at V and 9 bases at J, with 12 bases in the middle. The germline V gene encodes CDR1 SGHTA and CDR2 FQGNSA. The CDR3 consists of 12 residues. The CDR3 protein is CASSSRGTPQYF. In DNA form, the CDR3 reads TGTGCCAGCAGCTCGCGCGGGACTCCCCAGTACTTC.

This sequence joins TRBV7-9 and TRBJ2-1, with a tentative D call TRBD2 (5 bases). Germline V gives CDR1 SEHNR, CDR2 FQNEAQ (reference sequence). The CDR3 totals 15 residues. The V gene lost 1 base and the J gene lost 2 bases, with 9 bases spanning the gap. This CDR3 reads CASSLVGETYNEQFF. CDR3 nucleotides: TGTGCCAGCAGCTTAGTGGGAGAAACCTACAATGAGCAGTTCTTC.

This chain joins TRBV7-6 and TRBJ1-4; a possible D gene is TRBD1 (5 bases). V was clipped by 1 base and J by 1 base, with 7 bases between them. The length of the CDR3 is 15 residues. Germline lookup yields CDR1 SGHVS and CDR2 FNYEAQ. This CDR3 is CASSLVQGTNEKLFF. The CDR3 nucleotides are TGTGCCAGCAGCTTAGTCCAGGGAACTAATGAAAAACTGTTTTTT.

This clone was seen a handful of times. The CDR3 sequence: CASSQVGVDEQFF. The CDR3 DNA reads TGCGCCAGCAGCCAAGTCGGGGTCGATGAGCAGTTCTTC. J is TRBJ2-1 and V is TRBV4-1, with D perhaps TRBD2 (5 bases). The V end lost 1 base, the J end lost 8 bases, and 9 bases lay between the germline ends. CDR3 length: 13 residues. Germline CDR1 and CDR2: MGHRA and YSYEKL.

The J gene is TRBJ1-4, the V gene TRBV15; D is possibly TRBD1 (6 bases). V was shortened by 0 bases and J by 9 bases, with 17 bases between the two germline ends. The CDR3 length is 16 residues. Germline V CDR1 and CDR2: LNHNV, YYDKDF (reference sequence). CDR3 sequence reads: CATSRDPHSTGKKLFF. For the CDR3, the DNA is TGTGCCACCAGCAGAGATCCCCATAGTACAGGGAAAAAACTGTTTTTT.

The J gene is TRBJ2-5, the V gene TRBV6-5; weak D call: TRBD2 (5 bases). This CDR3 comprises 13 residues. V lost 5 bases and J 1 base, leaving 8 bases between the germline ends. Germline-derived CDR1 and CDR2 are MNHEY and SVGAGI. CDR3 region: CASSKRSQETQYF. CDR3 sequence (DNA): TGTGCCAGCAGTAAGCGGAGCCAAGAGACCCAGTACTTC.

The CDR3: CSVGGGRSSERAQYF. DNA for the CDR3: TGCAGCGTTGGGGGGGGGCGCAGCTCGGAAAGAGCGCAGTACTTC. The V and J genes are TRBV29-1 and TRBJ2-7; TRBD2 is a possible D gene (7 bases). The CDR3 consists of 15 residues. The germline gives CDR1 SQVTM, CDR2 ANQGSEA. Between the trimmed V and J ends, which lost 4 bases and 9 bases, there was a span of 25 bases.

This clone was detected a few times. The chain couples TRBV7-6 to TRBJ2-3; TRBD2 matches 12 bases. The CDR3 extends over 15 amino acids. Germline V gene sequence: CDR1 SGHVS, CDR2 FNYEAQ. Trimming at V came to 3 bases and at J to 3 bases, leaving 1 base not matched to a gene. CDR3 sequence reads: CASSFGLAGTDTQYF. The CDR3, as DNA: TGTGCCAGCAGCTTCGGACTAGCGGGAACAGATACGCAGTATTTT.